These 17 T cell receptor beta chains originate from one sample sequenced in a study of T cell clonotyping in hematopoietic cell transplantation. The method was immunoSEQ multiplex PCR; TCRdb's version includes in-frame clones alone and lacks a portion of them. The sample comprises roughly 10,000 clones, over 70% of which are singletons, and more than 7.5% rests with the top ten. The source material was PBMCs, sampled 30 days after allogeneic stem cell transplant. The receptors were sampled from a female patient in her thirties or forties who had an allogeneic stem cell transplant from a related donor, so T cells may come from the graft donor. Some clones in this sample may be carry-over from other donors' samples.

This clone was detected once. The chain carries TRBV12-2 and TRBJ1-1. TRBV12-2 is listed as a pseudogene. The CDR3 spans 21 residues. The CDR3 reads CASRLGGRRASVVFPLAEAFF. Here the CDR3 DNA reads TGTGCAAGTCGCTTAGGGGGAAGAAGAGCGTCGGTGGTCTTCCCTCTAGCGGAAGCTTTCTTT.

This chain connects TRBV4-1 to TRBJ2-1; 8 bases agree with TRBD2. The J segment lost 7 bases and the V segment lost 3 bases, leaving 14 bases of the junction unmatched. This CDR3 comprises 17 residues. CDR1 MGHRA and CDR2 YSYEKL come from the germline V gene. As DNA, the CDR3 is TGCGCCAGCAGCCACCCCCAGGGCGCGGGAGGCGGTAATGAGCAGTTCTTC. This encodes CASSHPQGAGGGNEQFF.

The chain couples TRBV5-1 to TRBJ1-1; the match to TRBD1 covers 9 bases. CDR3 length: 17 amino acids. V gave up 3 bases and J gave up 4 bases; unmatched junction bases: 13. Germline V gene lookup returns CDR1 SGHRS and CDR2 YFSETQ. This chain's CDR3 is CASSSGTGMATGTEAFF. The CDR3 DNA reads TGCGCCAGCAGCTCTGGGACAGGGATGGCCACGGGCACTGAAGCTTTCTTT. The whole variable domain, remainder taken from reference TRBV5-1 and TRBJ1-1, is KAGVTQTPRYLIKTRGQQVTLSCSPISGHRSVSWYQQTPGQGLQFLFEYFSETQRNKGNFPGRFSGRQFSNSRSEMNVSTLELGDSALYLCASSSGTGMATGTEAFFGQGTRLTVV.

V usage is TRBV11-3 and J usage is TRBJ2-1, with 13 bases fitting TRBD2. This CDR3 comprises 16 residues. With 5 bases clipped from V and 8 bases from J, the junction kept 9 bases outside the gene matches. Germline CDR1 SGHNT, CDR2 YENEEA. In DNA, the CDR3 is TGTGCCAGCAGCGGGGAGGGGACTAGCGGGAAGGATGAGCAGTTCTTC. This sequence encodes CASSGEGTSGKDEQFF.

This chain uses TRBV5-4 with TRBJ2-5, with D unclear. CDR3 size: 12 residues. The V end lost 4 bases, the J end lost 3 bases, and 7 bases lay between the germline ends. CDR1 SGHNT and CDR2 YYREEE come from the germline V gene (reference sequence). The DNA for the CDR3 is TGTGCCAGCAGCGCACCTAAAGAGACCCAGTACTTC. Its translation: CASSAPKETQYF.

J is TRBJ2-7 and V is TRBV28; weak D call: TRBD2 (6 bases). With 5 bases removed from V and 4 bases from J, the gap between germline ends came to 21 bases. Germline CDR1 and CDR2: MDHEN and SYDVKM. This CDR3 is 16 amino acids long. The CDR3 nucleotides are TGTGCCAGCAGTCCAGGACTCGGGCTAGCGCGATACGAGCAGTACTTC. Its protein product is CASSPGLGLARYEQYF. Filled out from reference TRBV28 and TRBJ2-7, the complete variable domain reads DVKVTQSSRYLVKRTGEKVFLECVQDMDHENMFWYRQDPGLGLRLIYFSYDVKMKEKGDIPEGYSVSREKKERFSLILESASTNQTSMYLCASSPGLGLARYEQYFGPGTRLTVT.

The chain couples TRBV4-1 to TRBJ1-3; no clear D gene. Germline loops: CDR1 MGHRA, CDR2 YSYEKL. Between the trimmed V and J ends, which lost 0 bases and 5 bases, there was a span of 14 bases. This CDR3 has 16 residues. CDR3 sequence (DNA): TGCGCCAGCAGCCAAGATCGAGCCGGGTATCGAAACACCATATATTTT. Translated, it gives CASSQDRAGYRNTIYF.

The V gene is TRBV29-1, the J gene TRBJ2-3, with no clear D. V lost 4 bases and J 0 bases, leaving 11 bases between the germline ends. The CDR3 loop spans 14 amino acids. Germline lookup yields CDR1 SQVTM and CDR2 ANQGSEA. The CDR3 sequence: CSVGATSSTDTQYF. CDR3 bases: TGCAGCGTTGGGGCGACGTCTAGCACAGATACGCAGTATTTT.

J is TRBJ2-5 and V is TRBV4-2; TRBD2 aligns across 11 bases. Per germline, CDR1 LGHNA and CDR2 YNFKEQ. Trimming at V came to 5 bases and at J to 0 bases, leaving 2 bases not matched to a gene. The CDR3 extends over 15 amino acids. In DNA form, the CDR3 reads TGTGCCAGCAGCGGGACTAGCGGTAACCAAGAGACCCAGTACTTC. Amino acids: CASSGTSGNQETQYF.

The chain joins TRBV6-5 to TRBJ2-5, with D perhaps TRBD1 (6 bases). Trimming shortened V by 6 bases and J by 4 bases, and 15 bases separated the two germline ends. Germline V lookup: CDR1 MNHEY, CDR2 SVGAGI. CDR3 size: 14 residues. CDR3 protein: CASSYRDGGETQYF. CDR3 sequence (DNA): TGTGCCAGCAGCTACAGGGATGGGGGAGAGACCCAGTACTTC.

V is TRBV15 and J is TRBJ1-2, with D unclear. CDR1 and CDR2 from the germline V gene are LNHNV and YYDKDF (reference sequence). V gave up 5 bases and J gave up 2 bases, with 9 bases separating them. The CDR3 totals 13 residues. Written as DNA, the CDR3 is TGTGCCACCAGCCCGGGTGGGAACTATGGCTACACCTTC. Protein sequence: CATSPGGNYGYTF.

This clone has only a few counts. The CDR3 coding sequence is TGTGCCAGCAGTAGCCAGGCCCTCGGGGAGCAGTACTTC. Its protein product is CASSSQALGEQYF. The V gene is TRBV27, the J gene TRBJ2-7; D not certain. Germline V gene sequence: CDR1 MNHEY, CDR2 SMNVEV (reference sequence). The CDR3 has 13 amino acids. V was trimmed by 5 bases and J by 7 bases, leaving 15 bases between them.

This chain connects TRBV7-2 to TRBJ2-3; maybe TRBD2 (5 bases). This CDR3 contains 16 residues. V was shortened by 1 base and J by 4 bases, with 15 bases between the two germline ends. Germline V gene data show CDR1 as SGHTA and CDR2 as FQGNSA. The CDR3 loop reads CASSLDLPSYADTQYF. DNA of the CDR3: TGTGCCAGCAGCTTAGATCTCCCTAGCTACGCAGATACGCAGTATTTT. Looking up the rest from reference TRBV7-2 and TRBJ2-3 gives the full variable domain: GAGVSQSPSNKVTEKGKDVELRCDPISGHTALYWYRQSLGQGLEFLIYFQGNSAPDKSGLPSDRFSAERTGGSVSTLTIQRTQQEDSAVYLCASSLDLPSYADTQYFGPGTRLTVL.

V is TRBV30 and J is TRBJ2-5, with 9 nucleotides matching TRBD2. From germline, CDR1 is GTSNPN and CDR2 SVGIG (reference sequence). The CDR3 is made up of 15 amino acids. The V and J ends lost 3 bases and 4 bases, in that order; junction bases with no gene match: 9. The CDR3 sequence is CAWSVPVAGAETQYF. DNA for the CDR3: TGTGCCTGGAGCGTACCCGTAGCGGGAGCAGAGACCCAGTACTTC.

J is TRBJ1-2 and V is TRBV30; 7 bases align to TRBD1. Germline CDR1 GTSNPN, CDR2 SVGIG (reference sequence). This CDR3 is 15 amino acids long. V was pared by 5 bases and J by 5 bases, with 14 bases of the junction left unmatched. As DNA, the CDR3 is TGTGCCTGGGATCGAGGGGGCGCCGGGGTTTATGGCTACACCTTC. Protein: CAWDRGGAGVYGYTF.

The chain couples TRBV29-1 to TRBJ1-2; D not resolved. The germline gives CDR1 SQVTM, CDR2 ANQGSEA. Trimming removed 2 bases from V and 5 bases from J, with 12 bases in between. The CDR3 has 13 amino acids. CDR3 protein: CSVESRSPYGYTF. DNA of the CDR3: TGCAGCGTTGAATCGAGATCCCCTTATGGCTACACCTTC.

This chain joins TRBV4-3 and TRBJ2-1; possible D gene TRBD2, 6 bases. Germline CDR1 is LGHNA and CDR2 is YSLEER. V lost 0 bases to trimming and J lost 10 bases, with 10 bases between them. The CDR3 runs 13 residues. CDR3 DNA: TGCGCCAGCAGCCAAGAAGGAGGGAGGGAGCAGTTCTTC. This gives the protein CASSQEGGREQFF.